This note documents a single T cell receptor (beta chain) sequence. The treatment is: approximately 18 received Ad26.COV2.S at low or high dose, single or two shots; about 5 received placebo; per-sample allocation not given. Vaccine and placebo recipients were sampled on day 63 after the first injection. This record belongs to a study of Ad26.COV2.S vaccination and SARS-CoV-2 variants. Method: immunoSEQ multiplex PCR; TCRdb's copy keeps in-frame clones and lacks some. Altogether roughly 500,000 clones are present, about 91% being singletons, with the ten largest covering around 2.6%. The CDR3 is made up of 16 amino acids. The germline gives CDR1 MDHEN, CDR2 SYDVKM. V gave up 6 bases and J gave up 3 bases; unmatched junction bases: 9.

The chain joins TRBV28 to TRBJ2-4, with TRBD1 matching over 9 bases. This sample comprised peripheral blood, obtained in a trial of Ad26.COV2.S vaccine versus placebo. This clonotype was obtained from a person aged 18-60 years who received the Ad26.COV2.S COVID-19 vaccine or a placebo. CDR3 DNA: TGTGCCAGCAGCAGACCGGGACAGGGTGTCAAAAACATTCAGTACTTC. Its translation: CASSRPGQGVKNIQYF.